This paragraph covers one T cell receptor beta chain sequence. The record originates from a study of blood T cell repertoires in COVID-19. Overall study: Italy, Spain and the United States were the sources of the convalescent and acute COVID-19 samples.

In the original analysis: Reference gene primers were amplified, and this amplification served to estimate nucleated cell counts. This table comes from immunoSEQ multiplex PCR, and its TCRdb copy is limited to in-frame clones, with some not included. The DNA was the basis for D and trimming; V, J and clone size are from that table. The sample gives about 410,000 clones, nearly 90% of which show up once; around 1.7% is in the top ten. The CDR3 totals 15 residues. With 6 bases clipped from V and 4 bases from J, the junction kept 7 bases outside the gene matches. Germline CDR1 is SGHTA and CDR2 is FQGTGA. Participant-reported clinical history was the basis for cohort assignment. Recovery meant two consecutive negative NP/OP PCR tests, professional clearance, or resolved symptoms.

The chain has TRBV7-3 and TRBJ2-1; 9 bases are a match to TRBD2. This receptor was identified in a woman aged 30 to 39 who had recovered from COVID-19. The sample taken for sequencing was PBMCs or T cells enriched from blood (not recorded which). CDR3 sequence (DNA): TGTGCCAGCAGTATTAGCGGGGGTCAGTACAATGAGCAGTTCTTC. Translated: CASSISGGQYNEQFF.